The sequence of this TCR beta chain was determined in a study of technical replicates of blood from a few donors. The CDR3 has 14 amino acids. Notes on this clone: The junction and the germline gene differ at one end; a read error may be behind it.

The repertoire was sequenced with immunoSEQ multiplex PCR; TCRdb's copy has only in-frame clones and lacks some. This sample has roughly 79,000 clones, with 75% to 90% found just once. What was sequenced was PBMCs. The chain has TRBV23-1 and TRBJ2-3; TRBD2 might be the D (5 bases). TRBV23-1 is an ORF; its function is uncertain. The TCR comes from a human donor in good health. Some clones in this sample may be carry-over from other donors' samples. The CDR3 nucleotides read TGCGCCAGCAGTCAATATCTGCGGGCAGATGCGCAGTATTTT. It translates to CASSQYLRADAQYF.